The rows below give T cell receptor beta chains drawn from one sample of a study of CD8 T cells in ankylosing spondylitis. TCRdb itself ran the 5' RACE reads through MiXCR, one entry per CDR3 protein. Among about 90,000 distinct CDR3 sequences listed, roughly 10% were seen once. Source material: blood, either unsorted or a sorted T cell fraction (not recorded which). These receptors were obtained from a male donor with ankylosing spondylitis. The CDR3 runs from the conserved cysteine through the conserved F or W. D genes are given only for firm matches. Size is omitted from some rows. Given values are once, few, many or a class for expanded clones.

many	TRBV2	TRBD2	TRBJ2-1	CASSDLAGEDYNEQFF	TGTGCCAGCAGTGACCTAGCGGGTGAAGACTACAATGAGCAGTTCTTC
many	TRBV12-5	NA	TRBJ1-5	CASGLGGGGLDQPQHF	TGTGCTAGTGGTTTAGGTGGGGGGGGACTCGACCAGCCCCAGCATTTT
few	TRBV19	NA	TRBJ2-1	CASHHSTYNEQFF	TGTGCCAGCCACCACTCAACCTACAATGAGCAGTTCTTC
NA	TRBV5-6	NA	TRBJ1-1	CASSPLSSSVNTEAFF	TGTGCCAGCAGCCCCTTGTCCAGTTCAGTGAACACTGAAGCTTTCTTT
NA	TRBV5-4	NA	TRBJ1-1	CASSGEVSEAFF	TGTGCCAGCAGCGGGGAGGTCTCAGAAGCTTTCTTT
few	TRBV20-1	NA	TRBJ2-7	CSARVHEQYF	TGCAGTGCTAGAGTCCACGAGCAGTACTTC
many	TRBV7-9	NA	TRBJ1-1	CASSSIQGDTEAFF	TGTGCCAGCAGTTCTATACAGGGCGACACTGAAGCTTTCTTT
few	TRBV3-1	TRBD2	TRBJ2-7	CASSLRERLAGERYEQYF	TGTGCCAGCAGCTTACGAGAGAGACTAGCGGGAGAAAGGTACGAGCAGTACTTC
few	TRBV11-2	TRBD2	TRBJ2-7	CASSLDPGGSSGRLSYEQYF	TGTGCCAGCAGCTTAGATCCAGGAGGGAGTAGCGGGAGGCTCTCCTACGAGCAGTACTTC
NA	TRBV5-6	TRBD2	TRBJ2-7	CASTRRVPGLAAAEIYEQYF	TGTGCCAGCACCCGACGGGTACCCGGACTAGCCGCGGCGGAGATCTACGAGCAGTACTTC
NA	TRBV7-8	NA	TRBJ2-1	CASSPRGSYNEQFF	TGTGCCAGCAGCCCTCGGGGGTCCTACAATGAGCAGTTCTTC
few	TRBV27	NA	TRBJ2-1	CASTLRGPSYNEQFF	TGTGCCAGCACACTAAGGGGACCCTCCTACAATGAGCAGTTCTTC
many	TRBV12-3/TRBV12-4	TRBD2	TRBJ2-1	CASSFSGTSIHEQFF	TGTGCCAGCAGTTTCTCCGGGACTAGTATCCATGAGCAGTTCTTC
many	TRBV7-9	TRBD2	TRBJ2-1	CASSLGVGRASYNEQFF	TGTGCCAGCAGCTTAGGGGTCGGGAGGGCCTCCTACAATGAGCAGTTCTTC
few	TRBV7-9	NA	TRBJ2-2	CASSSGPPSGELFF	TGTGCCAGCAGCTCGGGACCCCCGAGCGGGGAGCTGTTTTTT
NA	TRBV7-9	NA	TRBJ1-4	CASSLILTNEKLFF	TGTGCCAGCAGCTTAATTCTGACTAATGAAAAACTGTTTTTT
NA	TRBV21-1	NA	TRBJ1-1	CASSRKGGTEAFF	TGTGCCAGCAGCCGAAAGGGGGGAACTGAAGCTTTCTTT
few	TRBV5-6	NA	TRBJ2-7	CASSFSGSSYEQYF	TGTGCCAGCAGCTTCAGCGGTAGCTCCTACGAGCAGTACTTC
NA	TRBV6-1	TRBD2	TRBJ2-1	CASPLITGTSGIHEQFF	TGTGCCAGCCCCCTAATTACCGGGACTAGCGGAATCCATGAGCAGTTCTTC
NA	TRBV30	TRBD1	TRBJ1-2	CAWTSGTGLFGYTF	TGTGCCTGGACCTCCGGGACAGGGCTCTTCGGCTACACCTTC
NA	TRBV6-1	NA	TRBJ2-7	CASSTQYIPAVGANEQYF	TGTGCCAGCAGTACACAATATATCCCTGCCGTCGGGGCGAACGAGCAGTACTTC
NA	TRBV12-3/TRBV12-4	NA	TRBJ1-1	CANSLGRATEAFF	TGTGCCAACAGTTTGGGCAGGGCCACTGAAGCTTTCTTT
many	TRBV7-9	NA	TRBJ1-1	CASSTTGEAFF	TGTGCCAGCAGCACTACAGGGGAAGCTTTCTTT
few	TRBV27	TRBD1	TRBJ1-5	CASSANRGHQPQHF	TGTGCCAGCAGTGCTAACAGGGGGCATCAGCCCCAGCATTTT
NA	TRBV2	TRBD1	TRBJ2-3	CASSIRTGSTDTQYF	TGTGCCAGTAGTATTCGGACAGGGTCGACAGATACGCAGTATTTT
few	TRBV27	TRBD2	TRBJ2-3	CASSKAGTTYTDTQYF	TGTGCCAGCAGCAAAGCCGGGACTACCTACACAGATACGCAGTATTTT
NA	TRBV2	NA	TRBJ2-3	CASSELPNLGAGTDTQYF	TGTGCCAGCAGTGAACTCCCGAACCTTGGAGCTGGCACAGATACGCAGTATTTT
NA	TRBV7-9	NA	TRBJ1-3	CAPEAASGNTIYF	TGTGCCCCGGAGGCAGCCTCTGGAAACACCATATATTTT
many	TRBV16	NA	TRBJ2-1	CASSLTSWDEQFF	TGTGCCAGCAGCTTAACTAGTTGGGATGAGCAGTTCTTC
few	TRBV24-1	NA	TRBJ1-1	CATSDHKYTEAFF	TGTGCCACCAGTGACCATAAATACACTGAAGCTTTCTTT
NA	TRBV7-9	TRBD1	TRBJ1-1	CASSGSGQRNAEAFF	TGTGCCAGCAGCGGCTCGGGACAGAGAAACGCTGAAGCTTTCTTT
NA	TRBV19	NA	TRBJ2-7	CASSASVLSSYGQYF	TGTGCCAGTAGTGCTAGCGTTTTAAGCTCCTACGGGCAGTACTTC
many	TRBV3-1	NA	TRBJ2-7	CASSLGLTYEQYF	TGTGCCAGCAGCCTGGGATTAACCTACGAGCAGTACTTC
NA	TRBV6-2/TRBV6-3	NA	TRBJ1-1	CASNYRVMNTEAFF	TGTGCCAGCAACTATCGGGTGATGAACACTGAAGCTTTCTTT
many	TRBV29-1	NA	TRBJ2-7	CSVAGGGIEQYF	TGCAGCGTTGCCGGCGGCGGAATCGAGCAGTACTTC
few	TRBV27	TRBD1	TRBJ2-1	CASRLTGGANEQFF	TGTGCCAGCAGGTTGACAGGGGGCGCGAATGAGCAGTTCTTC
few	TRBV27	NA	TRBJ1-1	CASSPVGASTEAFF	TGTGCCAGCAGCCCCGTTGGGGCGAGCACTGAAGCTTTCTTT
NA	TRBV6-1	TRBD2	TRBJ2-7	CASRGGLAGTYEQYF	TGTGCCAGCAGGGGCGGGCTAGCGGGGACCTACGAGCAGTACTTC
many	TRBV15	TRBD1	TRBJ1-2	CATSSGQGFYGYTF	TGTGCCACCAGCAGCGGACAGGGCTTCTATGGCTACACCTTC
few	TRBV7-9	TRBD1	TRBJ2-1	CASSYSTWDRVFDEQFF	TGTGCCAGCAGCTATTCCACATGGGACAGGGTTTTTGATGAGCAGTTCTTC
few	TRBV7-4	NA	TRBJ2-4	CASSLGARSDKNIQYF	TGTGCCAGCAGCTTAGGGGCCAGGTCGGACAAAAACATTCAGTACTTC
few	TRBV12-3/TRBV12-4	NA	TRBJ1-5	CASSSTHRGEGNQPQHF	TGTGCCAGCAGTTCCACCCACCGGGGTGAGGGCAATCAGCCCCAGCATTTT
NA	TRBV3-1	TRBD1	TRBJ2-7	CASSQERGQGARYF	TGTGCCAGCAGCCAAGAGAGGGGACAGGGGGCGCGGTACTTC
NA	TRBV12-3/TRBV12-4	TRBD1	TRBJ1-5	CASSPQGAPGQPQHF	TGTGCCAGCAGTCCACAGGGGGCGCCGGGACAGCCCCAGCATTTT
NA	TRBV20-1	TRBD2	TRBJ2-2	CSARDPASGSILYTGELFF	TGCAGTGCTAGAGATCCGGCTAGCGGGAGTATCTTGTACACCGGGGAGCTGTTTTTT
few	TRBV18	TRBD2	TRBJ2-7	CASSAESSGTYEQYF	TGTGCCAGCTCGGCGGAGTCTAGCGGGACGTACGAGCAGTACTTC
NA	TRBV30	NA	TRBJ2-1	CAWSVDSKGRDNEQFF	TGTGCCTGGAGTGTAGATTCAAAGGGCCGTGACAATGAGCAGTTCTTC
NA	TRBV3-1	NA	TRBJ2-7	CASSPYVGTLNGYEQYF	TGTGCCAGCAGCCCCTACGTCGGGACCCTTAATGGTTACGAGCAGTACTTC
few	TRBV27	NA	TRBJ2-5	CASSLTPQETQYF	TGTGCCAGCAGTCTGACGCCCCAAGAGACCCAGTACTTC
few	TRBV7-9	TRBD1	TRBJ2-7	CASSLAPTGGNYEQYF	TGTGCCAGCAGCTTAGCGCCGACAGGGGGGAATTACGAGCAGTACTTC
NA	TRBV12-3/TRBV12-4	NA	TRBJ2-1	CASSLARGANEQFF	TGTGCCAGCTCCTTAGCCAGGGGGGCCAATGAGCAGTTCTTC
NA	TRBV13	TRBD1	TRBJ2-3	CASSLNSGTGESMVPDTQYF	TGTGCCAGCAGCTTGAATTCCGGGACAGGGGAGAGCATGGTCCCAGATACGCAGTATTTT
few	TRBV3-1	TRBD1	TRBJ2-6	CASSQKGQPLGANVLTF	TGTGCCAGCAGCCAGAAGGGACAGCCCTTGGGGGCCAACGTCCTGACTTTC
NA	TRBV5-6	TRBD1	TRBJ2-1	CASSTWTGRIYNEQFF	TGTGCCAGCAGCACCTGGACAGGGAGGATTTACAATGAGCAGTTCTTC
NA	TRBV10-1	TRBD2	TRBJ2-2	CASSEAGEAGELFF	TGCGCCAGCAGTGAAGCGGGAGAAGCCGGGGAGCTGTTTTTT